This is a list of T cell receptor beta chains from one sample in a study of blood T cell repertoires in COVID-19. Libraries were prepared by immunoSEQ multiplex PCR; TCRdb keeps only in-frame clonotypes and omits some of them. The sample lists some 420,000 clones, 80% to 90% occurring once. Sequencing input: PBMCs or T cells enriched from blood (not recorded which). The receptors here all came from a man aged 25-40 years who had recovered from COVID-19. CDR3s include the opening cysteine and the closing phenylalanine or tryptophan. A D gene is named only where the DNA matches it firmly. The size entry is marked missing in some rows and otherwise reads once, few, many or a size class.

j_call clone_size v_call d_call cdr3_nt cdr3_aa
TRBJ1-2 NA TRBV5-4 TRBD1 TGTGCCAGCAGCCGCACCTTACAGGGGGCGGAAGGCTACACCTTC CASSRTLQGAEGYTF
TRBJ2-1 NA TRBV25-1 TRBD2 TGTGCCAGCAGTGACGTTCCTAGCGGGAGCTCCTACAATGAGCAGTTCTTC CASSDVPSGSSYNEQFF
TRBJ1-2 once TRBV18 TRBD1 TGTGCCAGCTCACGCGGGCAGGGGGCCTCCGGTAACTATGGCTACACCTTC CASSRGQGASGNYGYTF
TRBJ2-1 NA TRBV5-4 TRBD2 TGTGCCAGCAGCCCGGGGCCGGGACTAGCCTACAATGAGCAGTTCTTC CASSPGPGLAYNEQFF
TRBJ1-1 NA TRBV27 NA TGTGCCAGCAGATCTCCTACAGACACCGAAGCTTTCTTT CASRSPTDTEAFF
TRBJ2-7 NA TRBV12-3/TRBV12-4 NA TGTGCCAGCAGTTTTGGCCAGGGCTACGAGCAGTACTTC CASSFGQGYEQYF
TRBJ1-2 few TRBV4-1 NA TGCGCCAGCAGCCAAGTCGCGATCTTTGGTGCTGGCTACACCTTC CASSQVAIFGAGYTF
TRBJ2-5 NA TRBV11-2 TRBD2 TGTGCCAGCAGCTTAAATCTTGGGACTAGCGTAGGGGAGACCCAGTACTTC CASSLNLGTSVGETQYF
TRBJ1-1 NA TRBV7-9 NA TGTGCCAGCAGCTCCGTCGGAGCCACTGAAGCTTTCTTT CASSSVGATEAFF
TRBJ1-4 NA TRBV15 NA TGTGCCACCAGCAGAGTACGTTTCCAGGGCCAAAAACTGTTTTTT CATSRVRFQGQKLFF
TRBJ2-3 NA TRBV2 TRBD1 TGTGCCACCACAGGACAGGGACTTAGCACAGATACGCAGTATTTT CATTGQGLSTDTQYF
TRBJ1-2 NA TRBV28 TRBD1 TGTGCCAGCAGTTTATTATTTGGGGGACAGGGGAACTATGGCTACACCTTC CASSLLFGGQGNYGYTF
TRBJ1-4 NA TRBV7-2 NA TGTGCCAGCAGCCCCGTGGGGGGAGATGAAAAACTGTTTTTT CASSPVGGDEKLFF
TRBJ2-1 NA TRBV11-2 TRBD2 TGTGCCAGCAGCTTAAGCAGTAGCGGGACCTACAATGAGCAGTTCTTC CASSLSSSGTYNEQFF
TRBJ2-5 once TRBV9 NA TGTGCCAGCAGCGAGGGGTGGCCTGCGCGCCAAGAGACCCAGTACTTC CASSEGWPARQETQYF
TRBJ2-5 NA TRBV28 NA TGTGCCAGCAGTTTACCGATCAACAGGGTACCCCAAGAGACCCAGTACTTC CASSLPINRVPQETQYF
TRBJ2-5 NA TRBV11-2 TRBD2 TGTGCCAGCACCAACTCCCTGGGAGGGCCAGGCGGGGAGACCCAGTACTTC CASTNSLGGPGGETQYF
TRBJ2-7 NA TRBV5-1 TRBD2 TGCGCCAGCAGCCCCGGGACTAGCGGCTACGAGCAGTACTTC CASSPGTSGYEQYF
TRBJ2-7 NA TRBV6-5 TRBD1 TGTGCTAGTAAGCCCCGGGACAGCGGCTACGAGCAGTACTTC CASKPRDSGYEQYF
TRBJ1-1 NA TRBV27 NA TGTGCCAGCAGTCTTCGCGGCCGGGGCACTGAAGCTTTCTTT CASSLRGRGTEAFF
TRBJ2-7 NA TRBV24-1 NA TGTGCCACCAGTAAAAAACTAGTGGTTCTGTACGAGCAGTACTTC CATSKKLVVLYEQYF
TRBJ2-1 NA TRBV13 NA TGTGCCAGCAGCCCCGGGTTAGTAGGCTTTGAGCAGTTCTTC CASSPGLVGFEQFF
TRBJ1-4 NA TRBV6-6 TRBD1 TGTGCCAGCAGTTTACCGGGACAGGGAACTGAAAAACTGTTTTTT CASSLPGQGTEKLFF
TRBJ2-7 NA TRBV9 NA TGTGCCAGCAGCGTGGACTCATGGGGCGAGCAGTACTTC CASSVDSWGEQYF
TRBJ1-1 NA TRBV19 TRBD1 TGTGCCAGTAGCAGCGGACAGGGGGCGGACACTGAAGCTTTCTTT CASSSGQGADTEAFF
TRBJ1-1 NA TRBV3-1/TRBV3-2 TRBD1 TGTGCCAGCAGCCAAGGGACAGGGCCTGACACTGAAGCTTTCTTT CASSQGTGPDTEAFF
TRBJ1-2 NA TRBV5-5 NA TGTGCCAGCAGCTTGAAGGGACAAGCTAACTATGGCTACACCTTC CASSLKGQANYGYTF
TRBJ2-1 NA TRBV5-4 NA TGTGCCAGCAGCTTCGGGTACAATGAGCAGTTCTTC CASSFGYNEQFF
TRBJ1-2 NA TRBV27 NA TGTGCCAGCAGTTTACAGACAGGTTATGGCTACACCTTC CASSLQTGYGYTF
TRBJ2-2 NA TRBV7-9 TRBD2 TGTGCCAGCAGCTCTCGGGGGGCGAACACCGGGGAGCTGTTTTTT CASSSRGANTGELFF
TRBJ2-1 NA TRBV6-2/TRBV6-3 NA TGTGCCAGCAGTTACCCACAGGGTCCCAATGAGCAGTTCTTC CASSYPQGPNEQFF
TRBJ2-1 NA TRBV15 NA TGTGCCACCAGCAGAACGGGAGTAGGTGAAGGGAATGAGCAGTTCTTC CATSRTGVGEGNEQFF
TRBJ1-1 once TRBV5-8 NA TGTGCCAGCAGCACTACAGGGTTTAACGCTGAAGCTTTCTTT CASSTTGFNAEAFF
TRBJ2-7 NA TRBV5-6 TRBD2 TGTGCCAGCACTCTCCGGGGGAGGGCCGGCGAGCAGTACTTC CASTLRGRAGEQYF
TRBJ1-2 NA TRBV2 NA TGTGCCAGCAGCGAGGGGGACGGCTACACCTTC CASSEGDGYTF
TRBJ2-2 NA TRBV10-3 NA TGTGCCATCCCCCAGCAGGAGGGCACCGGGGAGCTGTTTTTT CAIPQQEGTGELFF
TRBJ2-1 NA TRBV10-3 TRBD2 TGTGCCATCAGTGAGACTAGCGGGAGTGTATTCGGTGAGCAGTTCTTC CAISETSGSVFGEQFF
TRBJ1-5 NA TRBV7-9 NA TGTGCCAGCAGCTTAGATCGGGGTAGCAATCAGCCCCAGCATTTT CASSLDRGSNQPQHF
TRBJ2-7 NA TRBV24-1 TRBD2 TGTGCCACCAGCCCGGGGGGGCCTACCTACGAGCAGTACTTC CATSPGGPTYEQYF
TRBJ2-5 few TRBV29-1 TRBD2 TGCAGCGTTGAAAACCTGACTAGCGCCCAGACCCAGTACTTC CSVENLTSAQTQYF
TRBJ2-7 NA TRBV6-6 TRBD1 TGTGCCAGCAGTTACGATCGAGGGACAGGAATCTACGAGCAGTACTTC CASSYDRGTGIYEQYF
TRBJ1-1 NA TRBV18 NA TGTGCCAGCTCATCCGGAGGTAACACTGAAGCTTTCTTT CASSSGGNTEAFF
TRBJ2-5 NA TRBV6-5 NA TGTGCCAGCAGTTACACAGGGTTTGAGACCCAGTACTTC CASSYTGFETQYF
TRBJ1-4 few TRBV15 NA TGTGCCACCAGCAGAGAATCCCCAGTGGATGAAAAACTGTTTTTT CATSRESPVDEKLFF
TRBJ2-1 NA TRBV27 TRBD1 TGTGCCAGCCGACCCCCGGGACAGCAATACAATGAGCAGTTCTTC CASRPPGQQYNEQFF
TRBJ1-2 NA TRBV7-9 NA TGTGCCAGCAGCTGGGCCCTACCAAGCTATGGCTACACCTTC CASSWALPSYGYTF
TRBJ1-2 NA TRBV2 NA TGTGCCAGCACCGCCACTTGGGGCAGCTATGGCTACACCTTC CASTATWGSYGYTF
TRBJ2-5 NA TRBV3-1/TRBV3-2 NA TGTGCCAGCAGCCAGATCAGCGCTTGGGAGACCCAGTACTTC CASSQISAWETQYF